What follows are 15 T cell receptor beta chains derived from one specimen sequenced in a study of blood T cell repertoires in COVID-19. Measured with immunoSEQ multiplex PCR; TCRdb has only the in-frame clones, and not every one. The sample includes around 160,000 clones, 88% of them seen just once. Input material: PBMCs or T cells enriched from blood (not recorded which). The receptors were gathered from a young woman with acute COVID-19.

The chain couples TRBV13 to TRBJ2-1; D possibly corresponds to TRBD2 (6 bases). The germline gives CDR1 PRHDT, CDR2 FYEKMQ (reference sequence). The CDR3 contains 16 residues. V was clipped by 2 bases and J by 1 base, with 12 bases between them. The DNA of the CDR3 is TGTGCCAGCAGCTTATATCACGGGAGATCCTACAATGAGCAGTTCTTC. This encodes CASSLYHGRSYNEQFF.

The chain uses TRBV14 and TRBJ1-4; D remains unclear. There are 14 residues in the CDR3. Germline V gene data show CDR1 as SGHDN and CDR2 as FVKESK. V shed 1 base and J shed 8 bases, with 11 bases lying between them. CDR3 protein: CASSQGPAGEKLFF. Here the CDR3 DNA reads TGTGCCAGCAGCCAAGGGCCCGCGGGGGAAAAACTGTTTTTT.

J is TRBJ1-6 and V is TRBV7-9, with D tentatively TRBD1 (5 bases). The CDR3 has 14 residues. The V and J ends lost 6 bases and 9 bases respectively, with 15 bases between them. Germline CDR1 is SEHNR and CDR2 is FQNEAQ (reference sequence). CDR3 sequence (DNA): TGTGCCAGCAGGCCCCCGGGGGGTACTTCACCCCTCCACTTT. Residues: CASRPPGGTSPLHF.

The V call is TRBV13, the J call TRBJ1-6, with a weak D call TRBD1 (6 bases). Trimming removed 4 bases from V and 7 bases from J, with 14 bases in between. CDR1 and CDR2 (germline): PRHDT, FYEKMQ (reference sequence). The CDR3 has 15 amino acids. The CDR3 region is CASSYLQGSNSPLHF. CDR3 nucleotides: TGTGCCAGCAGCTACCTACAGGGATCAAATTCACCCCTCCACTTT.

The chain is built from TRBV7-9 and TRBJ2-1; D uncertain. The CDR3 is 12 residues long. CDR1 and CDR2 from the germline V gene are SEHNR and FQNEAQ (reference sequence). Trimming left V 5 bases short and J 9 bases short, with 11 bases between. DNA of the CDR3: TGTGCCAGCAGCCTAATTATTGGTGAGCAGTTCTTC. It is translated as CASSLIIGEQFF.

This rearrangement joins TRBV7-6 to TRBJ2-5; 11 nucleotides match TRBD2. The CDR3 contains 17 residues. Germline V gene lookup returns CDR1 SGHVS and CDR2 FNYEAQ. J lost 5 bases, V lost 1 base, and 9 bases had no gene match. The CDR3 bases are TGTGCCAGCAGCTTAGGATTAGCGGGAGGGCCTCGGGAGACCCAGTACTTC. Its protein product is CASSLGLAGGPRETQYF.

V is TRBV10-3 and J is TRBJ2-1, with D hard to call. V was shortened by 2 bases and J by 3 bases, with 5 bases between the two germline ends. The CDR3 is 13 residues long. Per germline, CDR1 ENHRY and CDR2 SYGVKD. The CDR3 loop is CAISEPGYNEQFF. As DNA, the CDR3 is TGTGCCATCAGTGAGCCCGGCTACAATGAGCAGTTCTTC.

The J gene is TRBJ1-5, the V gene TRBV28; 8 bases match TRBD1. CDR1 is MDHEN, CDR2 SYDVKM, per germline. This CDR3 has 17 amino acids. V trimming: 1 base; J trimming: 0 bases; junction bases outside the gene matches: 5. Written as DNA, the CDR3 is TGTGCCAGCAGTTTATACGGGACAGGAGGTAGCAATCAGCCCCAGCATTTT. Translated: CASSLYGTGGSNQPQHF. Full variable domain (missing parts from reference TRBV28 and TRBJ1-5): DVKVTQSSRYLVKRTGEKVFLECVQDMDHENMFWYRQDPGLGLRLIYFSYDVKMKEKGDIPEGYSVSREKKERFSLILESASTNQTSMYLCASSLYGTGGSNQPQHFGDGTRLSIL.

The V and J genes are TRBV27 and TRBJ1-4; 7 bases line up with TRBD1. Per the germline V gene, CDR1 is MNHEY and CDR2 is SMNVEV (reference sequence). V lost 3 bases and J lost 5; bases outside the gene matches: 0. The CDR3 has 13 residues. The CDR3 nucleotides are TGTGCCAGCAGTTTGACAGGGAATGAAAAACTGTTTTTT. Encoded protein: CASSLTGNEKLFF.

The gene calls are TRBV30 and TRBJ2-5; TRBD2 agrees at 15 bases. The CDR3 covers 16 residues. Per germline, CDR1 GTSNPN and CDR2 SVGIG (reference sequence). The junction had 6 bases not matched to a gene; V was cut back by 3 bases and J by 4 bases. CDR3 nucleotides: TGTGCCTGGAGCCCGGGACTAGCGGGAGGAGTAGAGACCCAGTACTTC. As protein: CAWSPGLAGGVETQYF.

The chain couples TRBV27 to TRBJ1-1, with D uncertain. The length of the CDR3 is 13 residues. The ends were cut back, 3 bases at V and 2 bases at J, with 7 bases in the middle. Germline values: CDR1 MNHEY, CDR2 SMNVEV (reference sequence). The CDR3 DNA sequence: TGTGCCAGCAGTTTCCTTTCCAACACTGAAGCTTTCTTT. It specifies CASSFLSNTEAFF.

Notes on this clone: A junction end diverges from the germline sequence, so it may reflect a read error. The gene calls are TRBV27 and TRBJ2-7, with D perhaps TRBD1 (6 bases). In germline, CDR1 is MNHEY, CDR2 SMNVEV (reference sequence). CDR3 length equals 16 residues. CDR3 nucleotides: TGTGCCAGCAGTGTATCCAGGGGATCGGGCTCCTACGAGCAGTACTTC. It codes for CASSVSRGSGSYEQYF.

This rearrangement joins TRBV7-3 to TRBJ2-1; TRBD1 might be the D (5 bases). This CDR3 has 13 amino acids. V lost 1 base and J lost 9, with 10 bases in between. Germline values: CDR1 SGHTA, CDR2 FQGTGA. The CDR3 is CASSLRKGAEQFF. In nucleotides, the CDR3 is TGTGCCAGCAGCTTAAGGAAAGGGGCTGAGCAGTTCTTC.

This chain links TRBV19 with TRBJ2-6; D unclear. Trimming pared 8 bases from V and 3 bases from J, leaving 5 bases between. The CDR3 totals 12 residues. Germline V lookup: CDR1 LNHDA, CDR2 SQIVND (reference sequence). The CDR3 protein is CASLSGANVLTF. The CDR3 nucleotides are TGTGCCAGTTTGAGTGGGGCCAACGTCCTGACTTTC.

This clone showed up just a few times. Here the CDR3 DNA reads TGTGCCAGCAGTGACGGTCCGGTACAAGGAGGCTACGAGCAGTACTTC. It is translated as CASSDGPVQGGYEQYF. This rearrangement joins TRBV6-4 to TRBJ2-7, with D perhaps matching TRBD2 (5 bases). Trimming left V 2 bases short and J 3 bases short, with 17 bases between. Germline CDR1 MRHNA, CDR2 SNTAGT. The CDR3 is 16 residues long.